Below are 30 T cell receptor beta chains sequenced from a single sample in a study of blood T cell repertoires in COVID-19. TCRdb keeps only in-frame clones here, not all; method: immunoSEQ multiplex PCR. The sample comprises approximately 300,000 clones, about 92% of which are singletons, and less than 20% rests with the top ten. Source material: PBMCs or T cells enriched from blood (not recorded which). These receptors were taken from a young woman who had recovered from COVID-19.

J is TRBJ2-3 and V is TRBV27, with D perhaps TRBD2 (6 bases). CDR3 length: 19 residues. V lost 5 bases and J 0 bases, leaving 24 bases between the germline ends. Germline CDR1 is MNHEY and CDR2 is SMNVEV (reference sequence). The chain's CDR3 is CASSRAGSIAAPSTDTQYF. The CDR3 nucleotides read TGTGCCAGCAGTCGGGCCGGGTCCATAGCGGCTCCTAGCACAGATACGCAGTATTTT.

The J gene is TRBJ2-5, the V gene TRBV28; possible D gene TRBD2, 6 bases. The CDR3 covers 13 residues. V was cut by 1 base and J by 4 bases, with 7 bases left in between. Germline V gives CDR1 MDHEN, CDR2 SYDVKM. The CDR3, as DNA: TGTGCCAGCAGTTTATTGGGGGGAGAGACCCAGTACTTC. Translated, it gives CASSLLGGETQYF. Full variable domain (rest looked up from reference TRBV28 and TRBJ2-5): DVKVTQSSRYLVKRTGEKVFLECVQDMDHENMFWYRQDPGLGLRLIYFSYDVKMKEKGDIPEGYSVSREKKERFSLILESASTNQTSMYLCASSLLGGETQYFGPGTRLLVL.

The genes are TRBV6-5 and TRBJ1-2; possibly TRBD1 for D (6 bases). V lost 6 bases, J lost 8 bases, and 16 bases lay in between. CDR1 is MNHEY and CDR2 is SVGAGI in the germline V gene. The CDR3 extends over 13 amino acids. The CDR3 loop is CASRITGKWGYTF. CDR3 nucleotides: TGTGCCAGCAGAATCACAGGGAAATGGGGCTACACCTTC.

The V gene is TRBV7-3, the J gene TRBJ1-6; 11 bases align to TRBD1. J was trimmed by 8 bases and V by 4 bases; bases with no gene match: 1. In germline, CDR1 is SGHTA, CDR2 FQGTGA. The CDR3 contains 14 residues. This CDR3 reads CASSSGQGDSPLHF. CDR3 bases: TGTGCCAGCAGCTCGGGACAGGGGGATTCACCCCTCCACTTT.

The chain carries TRBV19 and TRBJ1-2; TRBD1 matches at 9 bases. The CDR3 extends over 15 amino acids. Trimming at V came to 3 bases and at J to 1 base, leaving 3 bases not matched to a gene. The germline V gene has CDR1 LNHDA and CDR2 SQIVND (reference sequence). DNA for the CDR3: TGTGCCAGTAGTATCTGGACAGGGGATAACTATGGCTACACCTTC. Its protein product is CASSIWTGDNYGYTF.

This clone was seen only once. V and J are TRBV5-6 and TRBJ2-3, with TRBD2 identical over 12 bases. Trimming at V came to 2 bases and at J to 7 bases, leaving 5 bases not matched to a gene. Looked up from germline, CDR1 is SGHDT and CDR2 is YYEEEE. The CDR3 runs 15 residues. Here the CDR3 reads CASSFLAGGTYTQYF. The DNA of the CDR3 is TGTGCCAGCAGCTTCCTAGCGGGGGGGACTTATACGCAGTATTTT.

The sample holds a few counts of this clone. The rearrangement uses TRBV24-1 and TRBJ2-1; D is perhaps TRBD1 (6 bases). The CDR3 loop spans 15 amino acids. Germline V gene lookup returns CDR1 KGHDR and CDR2 SFDVKD. The V end lost 4 bases, the J end lost 3 bases, and 12 bases lay between the germline ends. The CDR3, as DNA: TGTGCCACCAGTGACCCAGGGGACCTCTACAATGAGCAGTTCTTC. As protein: CATSDPGDLYNEQFF.

This clone was detected only a few times. This CDR3 reads CASSPISGSGSLQYEQYF. The CDR3 region has the DNA TGTGCCAGCTCACCAATCTCCGGTAGCGGGAGTTTACAGTACGAGCAGTACTTC. The chain uses TRBV18 and TRBJ2-7; 9 bases fit TRBD2. The CDR3 covers 18 residues. Germline trimming cut 2 bases from V and 4 bases from J; bases unmatched to any gene: 15. Germline lookup yields CDR1 KGHSH and CDR2 LQKENI. The full variable domain, with the rest looked up from reference TRBV18 and TRBJ2-7, is NAGVMQNPRHLVRRRGQEARLRCSPMKGHSHVYWYRQLPEEGLKFMVYLQKENIIDESGMPKERFSAEFPKEGPSILRIQQVVRGDSAAYFCASSPISGSGSLQYEQYFGPGTRLTVT.

This rearrangement joins TRBV5-1 to TRBJ2-7; 9 positions agree with TRBD2. The CDR3 covers 15 residues. The V segment lost 0 bases and the J segment 2 bases; nucleotides outside the gene matches: 3. CDR1 and CDR2 from the germline V gene are SGHRS and YFSETQ. Here the CDR3 DNA reads TGCGCCAGCAGCTTGGAACTAGCGGGTACCTACGAGCAGTACTTC. Translated: CASSLELAGTYEQYF.

This clone was seen a single time. The rearrangement joins TRBV27 to TRBJ1-1, with 10 bases matching TRBD1. CDR3 size: 17 residues. V lost 1 base, J lost 0 bases, and 5 bases stayed unmatched. CDR1 and CDR2 from the germline V gene are MNHEY and SMNVEV (reference sequence). CDR3 coding DNA: TGTGCCAGCAGTTTATTCGGGACAGGGGTCATGAACACTGAAGCTTTCTTT. This encodes CASSLFGTGVMNTEAFF.

This rearrangement joins TRBV21-1 to TRBJ1-6; the DNA was not used to check the table's D call, TRBD1. TRBV21-1 is designated a pseudogene. This CDR3 comprises 17 residues. CDR3 sequence: CASSKGGGRAKDSPLHF. The CDR3 nucleotides read TGTGCCAGCAGCAAAGGAGGCGGCAGGGCAAAGGATTCACCCCTCCACTTT.

The chain is built from TRBV4-1 and TRBJ1-1; no reliable D call. V lost 1 base and J 5 bases, leaving 14 bases between the germline ends. This CDR3 spans 15 amino acids. Germline CDR1 and CDR2: MGHRA and YSYEKL. The CDR3 loop reads CASSQAGVLGTEAFF. The CDR3 region has the DNA TGCGCCAGCAGCCAAGCCGGGGTTCTCGGGACTGAAGCTTTCTTT.

The V gene is TRBV4-3, the J gene TRBJ2-1; D possibly corresponds to TRBD2 (5 bases). Germline-derived CDR1 and CDR2 are LGHNA and YSLEER. V lost 0 bases and J lost 6, with 21 bases in between. The CDR3 is 18 residues long. CDR3 DNA: TGCGCCAGCAGCCAAGATGGCAGCGGTTCCCCCCCTTTCAATGAGCAGTTCTTC. Translated: CASSQDGSGSPPFNEQFF.

The chain combines TRBV9 with TRBJ1-4, with TRBD1 matching over 9 bases. The germline V gene encodes CDR1 SGDLS and CDR2 YYNGEE. The CDR3 has 16 residues. The trim removed 5 bases at V and 6 bases at J, leaving 11 bases unmatched. The CDR3, as DNA: TGTGCCAGCAGTCCCGGGGGGGGACAGGGCCATGAAAAACTGTTTTTT. Its protein is CASSPGGGQGHEKLFF.

The chain carries TRBV7-3 and TRBJ2-5; 8 bases align to TRBD2. Trimming at V came to 4 bases and at J to 4 bases, leaving 8 bases not matched to a gene. Germline CDR1 SGHTA, CDR2 FQGTGA. The CDR3 contains 15 residues. As DNA, the CDR3 is TGTGCCAGCAGCTCCCCCGGGGGGGCGGGAGAGACCCAGTACTTC. Translation gives CASSSPGGAGETQYF.

The CDR3 sequence: CATSEGGTANTEAFF. The CDR3 nucleotides are TGTGCCACCAGTGAGGGCGGGACAGCGAACACTGAAGCTTTCTTT. The rearrangement uses TRBV24-1 and TRBJ1-1; 7 nucleotides align to TRBD1. After removal of 4 bases from V and 1 base from J, the junction contained 5 bases not matched to a gene. This CDR3 is 15 amino acids long. Germline CDR1 KGHDR, CDR2 SFDVKD.

This clone is a singleton in its sample. The rearrangement uses TRBV7-6 and TRBJ2-7; D remains unclear. The CDR3 is 13 residues long. Germline V gene lookup returns CDR1 SGHVS and CDR2 FNYEAQ. Trimming pared 1 base from V and 4 bases from J, leaving 8 bases between. CDR3 sequence: CASSLGTQYEQYF. CDR3 in DNA: TGTGCCAGCAGCTTAGGTACACAGTACGAGCAGTACTTC.

A single count supports this clone. This sequence joins TRBV7-3 and TRBJ1-1; D gene uncertain. V was trimmed by 1 base and J by 1 base, leaving 10 bases between them. Germline assignment: CDR1 SGHTA and CDR2 FQGTGA. The CDR3 length is 15 residues. As DNA, the CDR3 is TGTGCCAGCAGCTTAAATGCAGAATCGAACACTGAAGCTTTCTTT. Its translation is CASSLNAESNTEAFF.

The chain is built from TRBV6-1 and TRBJ2-7; weak D call: TRBD1 (5 bases). The ends were cut back, 3 bases at V and 6 bases at J, with 12 bases in the middle. The CDR3 has 13 residues. Germline assignment: CDR1 MNHNS and CDR2 SASEGT. The DNA for the CDR3 is TGTGCCAGCAGTGACAGGGATATTGGCGAGCAGTACTTC. The encoded protein is CASSDRDIGEQYF.

The CDR3 is CASSLGRQGDEKLFF. The CDR3 bases are TGCGCCAGCAGTTTAGGTCGACAGGGGGATGAAAAACTGTTTTTT. The rearrangement links TRBV5-1 to TRBJ1-4, with 9 nucleotides matching TRBD1. V dropped 5 bases and J dropped 6; count of bases not matched to a gene: 8. The CDR3 runs to 15 residues. CDR1 is SGHRS, CDR2 YFSETQ, per germline.

The V call is TRBV28, the J call TRBJ1-1; D gene unclear. Trimming pared 5 bases from V and 8 bases from J, leaving 9 bases between. The CDR3 is 11 amino acids. The germline gives CDR1 MDHEN, CDR2 SYDVKM. CDR3 amino acids: CASSDALEAFF. In DNA, the CDR3 is TGTGCCAGCAGTGATGCACTAGAAGCTTTCTTT. The full variable domain, in which reference TRBV28 and TRBJ1-1 provide the parts outside the CDR3, is DVKVTQSSRYLVKRTGEKVFLECVQDMDHENMFWYRQDPGLGLRLIYFSYDVKMKEKGDIPEGYSVSREKKERFSLILESASTNQTSMYLCASSDALEAFFGQGTRLTVV.

This chain joins TRBV28 and TRBJ2-5; the match to TRBD1 covers 7 bases. CDR3 size: 15 residues. With V trimmed by 2 bases and J by 5 bases, 8 bases remained unmatched. CDR1 is MDHEN, CDR2 SYDVKM, per germline. DNA for the CDR3: TGTGCCAGCAGTTTAGGGGGACAGCAGGAGGAGACCCAGTACTTC. This sequence encodes CASSLGGQQEETQYF. Combining the CDR3 with reference TRBV28 and TRBJ2-5 gives the whole variable domain DVKVTQSSRYLVKRTGEKVFLECVQDMDHENMFWYRQDPGLGLRLIYFSYDVKMKEKGDIPEGYSVSREKKERFSLILESASTNQTSMYLCASSLGGQQEETQYFGPGTRLLVL.

The chain carries TRBV19 and TRBJ2-7, with 7 bases aligning to TRBD1. The CDR3 covers 15 residues. CDR1 and CDR2 (germline): LNHDA, SQIVND (reference sequence). V trimming: 2 bases; J trimming: 3 bases; junction bases outside the gene matches: 7. The CDR3, as DNA: TGTGCCAGTAGTATATTCTCGGGACAGATCTACGAGCAGTACTTC. Encoded protein: CASSIFSGQIYEQYF.

As concerns this clone: Other DNA sequences in the same sample also yield this CDR3. V is TRBV18 and J is TRBJ2-7; 8 bases align to TRBD1. CDR3 size: 13 residues. The J segment lost 6 bases and the V segment lost 3 bases, leaving 4 bases of the junction unmatched. CDR1 is KGHSH, CDR2 LQKENI, per germline. CDR3 in DNA: TGTGCCAGCTCACCTCTAGACAGGGGCGAGCAGTACTTC. As protein: CASSPLDRGEQYF.

This clone was seen once. The chain has TRBV18 and TRBJ2-7, with a possible D match to TRBD2 (5 bases). The V end was cut by 3 bases, the J end by 6 bases, with 15 bases between. Germline V gives CDR1 KGHSH, CDR2 LQKENI. The CDR3 is 14 amino acids. The CDR3 DNA follows: TGTGCCAGCTCACCCACCCAGGAGGTGGGCGAGCAGTACTTC. Translation: CASSPTQEVGEQYF.

The chain links TRBV5-1 to TRBJ1-4; 10 bases match TRBD1. The CDR3 loop spans 14 amino acids. Per germline, CDR1 SGHRS and CDR2 YFSETQ. V gave up 3 bases and J gave up 8 bases; unmatched junction bases: 4. The CDR3 sequence is CASSSTGGREKLFF. The CDR3 coding sequence is TGCGCCAGCAGCTCGACAGGGGGCCGCGAAAAACTGTTTTTT.

V usage is TRBV7-8 and J usage is TRBJ2-2, with 7 bases matching TRBD2. J gave up 0 bases and V 6 bases, and 4 bases lay outside the gene matches. The CDR3 contains 15 residues. Germline assignment: CDR1 SGHVS and CDR2 FQNEAQ. The CDR3, as DNA: TGTGCCAGCAGTTCCCTAGCGGCGAACACCGGGGAGCTGTTTTTT. Translating gives CASSSLAANTGELFF.

The rearrangement uses TRBV28 and TRBJ1-1; possibly TRBD1 for D (6 bases). The V end was cut by 6 bases, the J end by 1 base, with 18 bases between. The germline gives CDR1 MDHEN, CDR2 SYDVKM. This CDR3 is 16 amino acids long. The CDR3 DNA is TGTGCCAGCAGACCGGGACACGCACTGGGGAACACTGAAGCTTTCTTT. Its translation: CASRPGHALGNTEAFF.

The CDR3 loop is CAWRKKHRGMNTEAFF. CDR3 nucleotide sequence: TGTGCCTGGAGGAAAAAACACAGGGGAATGAACACTGAAGCTTTCTTT. V is TRBV30 and J is TRBJ1-1, with TRBD1 identical over 7 bases. Germline lookup yields CDR1 GTSNPN and CDR2 SVGIG (reference sequence). J gave up 0 bases and V 3 bases, and 10 bases lay outside the gene matches. The CDR3 has 16 amino acids. The complete variable domain, with remaining parts taken from reference TRBV30 and TRBJ1-1, reads SQTIHQWPATLVQPVGSPLSLECTVEGTSNPNLYWYRQAAGRGLQLLFYSVGIGQISSEVPQNLSASRPQDRQFILSSKKLLLSDSGFYLCAWRKKHRGMNTEAFFGQGTRLTVV.

In its sample, this clone was seen once. The chain uses TRBV7-9 and TRBJ1-2; possible D gene TRBD1, 5 bases. With 6 bases removed from V and 10 bases from J, the gap between germline ends came to 15 bases. There are 12 residues in the CDR3. Germline V gene sequence: CDR1 SEHNR, CDR2 FQNEAQ (reference sequence). This chain's CDR3 is CASRPGGGDYTF. DNA for the CDR3: TGTGCCAGCAGACCCGGGGGAGGGGACTACACCTTC.